What follows is one TCR beta chain and its context. The antigen is not known. These data originate in a study of T cell responses to AZD1222 COVID-19 vaccine. Study outcomes and limitations: Donors skewed white British and female; clonal diversity was possibly underestimated. Baseline serology detected seropositivity in only five to seven AZD1222 recipients. It was only after the peak T cell response that any repertoires were sampled.

Per germline, CDR1 LNHDA and CDR2 SQIVND (reference sequence). The CDR3 is 14 amino acids. The V end lost 7 bases, the J end lost 5 bases, and 18 bases lay between the germline ends. Assay used: immunoSEQ multiplex PCR; TCRdb lists only in-frame clones, some missing. Among 150,000 to 200,000 clones listed, 94% were seen once. The TCR was taken from an adult who received the AZD1222 COVID-19 vaccine. The sequencing here drew on peripheral blood, taken 28 days after the second AZD1222 dose. The rearrangement joins TRBV19 to TRBJ2-7, with a tentative D call TRBD1 (5 bases). CDR3 DNA: TGTGCCAGTATCAAACTCCAGGGCAACGACGAGCAGTACTTC. Translating it yields CASIKLQGNDEQYF.